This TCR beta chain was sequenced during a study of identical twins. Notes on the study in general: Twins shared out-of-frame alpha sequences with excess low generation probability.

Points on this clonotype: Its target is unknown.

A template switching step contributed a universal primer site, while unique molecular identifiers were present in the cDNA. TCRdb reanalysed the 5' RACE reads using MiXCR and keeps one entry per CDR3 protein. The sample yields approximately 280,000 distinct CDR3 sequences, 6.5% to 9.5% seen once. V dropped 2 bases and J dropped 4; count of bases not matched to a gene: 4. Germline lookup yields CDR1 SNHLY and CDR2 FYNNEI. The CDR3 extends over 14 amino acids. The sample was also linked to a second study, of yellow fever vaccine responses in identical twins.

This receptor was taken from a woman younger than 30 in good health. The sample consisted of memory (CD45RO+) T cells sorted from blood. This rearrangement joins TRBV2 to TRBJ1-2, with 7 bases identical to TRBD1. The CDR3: CASSEQGTVYGYTF. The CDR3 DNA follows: TGTGCCAGCAGTGAACAAGGGACAGTCTATGGCTACACCTTC.